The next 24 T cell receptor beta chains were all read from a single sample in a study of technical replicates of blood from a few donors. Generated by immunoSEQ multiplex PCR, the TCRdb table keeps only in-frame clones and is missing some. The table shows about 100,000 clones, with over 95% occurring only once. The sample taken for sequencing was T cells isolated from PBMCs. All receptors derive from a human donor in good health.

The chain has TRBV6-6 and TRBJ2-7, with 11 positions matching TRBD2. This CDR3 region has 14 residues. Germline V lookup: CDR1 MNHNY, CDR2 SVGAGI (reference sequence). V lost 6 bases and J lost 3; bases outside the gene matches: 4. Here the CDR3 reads CASSSTSGNYEQYF. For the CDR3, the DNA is TGTGCCAGCAGCTCGACTAGCGGGAACTACGAGCAGTACTTC.

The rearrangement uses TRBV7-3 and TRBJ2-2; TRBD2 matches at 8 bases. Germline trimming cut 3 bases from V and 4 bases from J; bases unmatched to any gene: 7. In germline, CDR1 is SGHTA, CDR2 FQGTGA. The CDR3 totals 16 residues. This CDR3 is CASSFSSAGGTGELFF. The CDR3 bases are TGTGCCAGCAGCTTTTCCTCGGCGGGGGGCACCGGGGAGCTGTTTTTT. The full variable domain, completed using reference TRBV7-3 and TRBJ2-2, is GAGVSQTPSNKVTEKGKYVELRCDPISGHTALYWYRQSLGQGPEFLIYFQGTGAADDSGLPNDRFFAVRPEGSVSTLKIQRTERGDSAVYLCASSFSSAGGTGELFFGEGSRLTVL.

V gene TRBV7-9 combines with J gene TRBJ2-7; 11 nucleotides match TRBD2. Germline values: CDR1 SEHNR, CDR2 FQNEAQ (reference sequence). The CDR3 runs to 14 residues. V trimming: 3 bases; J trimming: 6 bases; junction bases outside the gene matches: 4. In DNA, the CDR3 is TGTGCCAGCAGCTTGGAACTAGCGGGAGCCGAGCAGTACTTC. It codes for CASSLELAGAEQYF.

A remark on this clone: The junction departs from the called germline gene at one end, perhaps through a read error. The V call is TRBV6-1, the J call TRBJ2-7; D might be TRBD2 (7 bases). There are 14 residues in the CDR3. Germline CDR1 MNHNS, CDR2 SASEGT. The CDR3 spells CASNEKGGSYEQYF. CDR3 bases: TGTGCCAGCAATGAAAAGGGGGGGTCCTACGAGCAGTACTTC.

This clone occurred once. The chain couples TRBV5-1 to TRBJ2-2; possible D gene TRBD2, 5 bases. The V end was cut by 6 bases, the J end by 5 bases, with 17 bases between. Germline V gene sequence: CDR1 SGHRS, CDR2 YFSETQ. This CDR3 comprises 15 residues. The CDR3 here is CASNPGGWRTGELFF. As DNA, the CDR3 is TGCGCCAGCAACCCTGGAGGTTGGAGGACCGGGGAGCTGTTTTTT.

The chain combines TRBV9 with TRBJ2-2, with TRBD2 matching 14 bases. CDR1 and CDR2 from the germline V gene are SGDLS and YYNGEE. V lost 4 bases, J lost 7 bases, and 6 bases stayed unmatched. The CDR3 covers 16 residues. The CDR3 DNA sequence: TGTGCCAGCAGCCCCCGACTAGCGGGAGGGCGCGGGGAGCTGTTTTTT. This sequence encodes CASSPRLAGGRGELFF.

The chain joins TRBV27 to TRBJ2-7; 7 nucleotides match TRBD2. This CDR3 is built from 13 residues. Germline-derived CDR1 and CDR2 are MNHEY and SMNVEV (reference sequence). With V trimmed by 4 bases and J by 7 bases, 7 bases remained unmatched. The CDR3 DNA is TGTGCCAGCAGTTACCGAGCGGGGCAGGAGCAGTACTTC. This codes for CASSYRAGQEQYF.

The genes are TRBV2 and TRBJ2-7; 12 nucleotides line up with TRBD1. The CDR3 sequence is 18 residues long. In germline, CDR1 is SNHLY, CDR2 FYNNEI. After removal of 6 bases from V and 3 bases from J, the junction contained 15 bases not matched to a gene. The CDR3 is CASRAGTGGAIGLYEQYF. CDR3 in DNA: TGTGCCAGCAGGGCCGGGACAGGGGGCGCAATCGGGCTCTACGAGCAGTACTTC. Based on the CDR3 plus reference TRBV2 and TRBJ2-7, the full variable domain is EPEVTQTPSHQVTQMGQEVILRCVPISNHLYFYWYRQILGQKVEFLVSFYNNEISEKSEIFDDQFSVERPDGSNFTLKIRSTKLEDSAMYFCASRAGTGGAIGLYEQYFGPGTRLTVT.

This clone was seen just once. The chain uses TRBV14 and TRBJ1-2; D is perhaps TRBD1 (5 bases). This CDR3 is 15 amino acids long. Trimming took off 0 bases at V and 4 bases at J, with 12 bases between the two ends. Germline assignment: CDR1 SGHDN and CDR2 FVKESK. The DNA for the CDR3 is TGTGCCAGCAGCCAAGATAGGGGCGGATCCTATGGCTACACCTTC. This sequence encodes CASSQDRGGSYGYTF.

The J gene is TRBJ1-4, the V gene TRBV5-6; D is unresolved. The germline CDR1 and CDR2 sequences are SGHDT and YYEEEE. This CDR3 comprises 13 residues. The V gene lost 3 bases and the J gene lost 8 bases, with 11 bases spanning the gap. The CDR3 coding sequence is TGTGCCAGCAGCTCCTTAGGAGGAGAAAAACTGTTTTTT. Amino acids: CASSSLGGEKLFF.

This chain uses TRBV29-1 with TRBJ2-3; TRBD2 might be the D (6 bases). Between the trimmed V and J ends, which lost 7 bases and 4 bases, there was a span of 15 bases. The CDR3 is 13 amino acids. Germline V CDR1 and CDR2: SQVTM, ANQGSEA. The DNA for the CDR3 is TGCAGCGGAAGCGGGTCCTCAGCAGATACGCAGTATTTT. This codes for CSGSGSSADTQYF.

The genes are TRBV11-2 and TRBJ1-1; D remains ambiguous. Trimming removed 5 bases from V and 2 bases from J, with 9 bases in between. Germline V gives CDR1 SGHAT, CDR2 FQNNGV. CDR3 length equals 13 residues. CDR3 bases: TGTGCCAGCAGCGACACACTCAACACTGAAGCTTTCTTT. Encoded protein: CASSDTLNTEAFF.

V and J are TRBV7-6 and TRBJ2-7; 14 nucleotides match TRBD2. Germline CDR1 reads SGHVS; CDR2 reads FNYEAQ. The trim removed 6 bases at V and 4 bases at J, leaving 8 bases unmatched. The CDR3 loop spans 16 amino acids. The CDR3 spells CASSPGLAGGRYEQYF. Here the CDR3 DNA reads TGTGCCAGCAGTCCTGGACTAGCGGGAGGAAGGTACGAGCAGTACTTC.

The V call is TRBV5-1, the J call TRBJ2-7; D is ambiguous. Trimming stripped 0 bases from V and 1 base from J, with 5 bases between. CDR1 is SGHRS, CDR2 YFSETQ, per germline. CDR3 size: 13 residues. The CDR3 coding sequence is TGCGCCAGCAGCTTGGACTATTCCTACGAGCAGTACTTC. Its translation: CASSLDYSYEQYF.

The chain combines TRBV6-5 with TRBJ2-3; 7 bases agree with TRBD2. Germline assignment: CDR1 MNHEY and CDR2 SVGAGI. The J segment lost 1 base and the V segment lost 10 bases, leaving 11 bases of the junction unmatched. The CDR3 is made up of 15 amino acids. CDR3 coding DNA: TGTGCCACCTCAGCGTTGGCGGGAGGCACAGATACGCAGTATTTT. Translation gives CATSALAGGTDTQYF.

CDR3 sequence reads: CASRERGDTQYF. DNA of the CDR3: TGTGCCAGCAGGGAGCGGGGAGATACGCAGTATTTT. The gene calls are TRBV2 and TRBJ2-3, with TRBD2 matching 7 bases. Per germline, CDR1 SNHLY and CDR2 FYNNEI. V gave up 6 bases and J gave up 5 bases; unmatched junction bases: 2. The length of the CDR3 is 12 residues.

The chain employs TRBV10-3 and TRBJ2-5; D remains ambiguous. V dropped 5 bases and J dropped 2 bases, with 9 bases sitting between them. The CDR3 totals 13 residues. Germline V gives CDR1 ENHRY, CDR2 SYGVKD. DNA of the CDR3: TGTGCCATCAGTTTGGCGGCTCAAGAGACCCAGTACTTC. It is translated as CAISLAAQETQYF.

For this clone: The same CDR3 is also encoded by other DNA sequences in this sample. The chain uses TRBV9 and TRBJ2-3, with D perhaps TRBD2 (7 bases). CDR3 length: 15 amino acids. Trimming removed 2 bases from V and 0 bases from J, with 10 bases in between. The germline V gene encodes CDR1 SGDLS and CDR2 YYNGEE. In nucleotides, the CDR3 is TGTGCCAGCAGCGTGGGAGGGGGTAGCACAGATACGCAGTATTTT. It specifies CASSVGGGSTDTQYF.

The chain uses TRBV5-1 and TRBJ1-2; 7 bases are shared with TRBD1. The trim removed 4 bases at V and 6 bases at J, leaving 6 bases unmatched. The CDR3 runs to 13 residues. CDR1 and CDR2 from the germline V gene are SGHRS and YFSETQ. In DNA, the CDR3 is TGCGCCAGCAGCCCCTCGAGGGGGCATGGCTACACCTTC. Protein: CASSPSRGHGYTF. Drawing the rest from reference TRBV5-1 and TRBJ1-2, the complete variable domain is KAGVTQTPRYLIKTRGQQVTLSCSPISGHRSVSWYQQTPGQGLQFLFEYFSETQRNKGNFPGRFSGRQFSNSRSEMNVSTLELGDSALYLCASSPSRGHGYTFGSGTRLTVV.

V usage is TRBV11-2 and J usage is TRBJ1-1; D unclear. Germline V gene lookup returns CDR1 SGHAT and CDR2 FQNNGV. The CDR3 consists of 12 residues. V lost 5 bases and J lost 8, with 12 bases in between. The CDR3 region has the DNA TGTGCCAGCAGCCCCATGGAGGTGGAAGCTTTCTTT. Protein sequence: CASSPMEVEAFF. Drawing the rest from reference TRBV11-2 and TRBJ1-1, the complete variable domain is EAGVAQSPRYKIIEKRQSVAFWCNPISGHATLYWYQQILGQGPKLLIQFQNNGVVDDSQLPKDRFSAERLKGVDSTLKIQPAKLEDSAVYLCASSPMEVEAFFGQGTRLTVV.

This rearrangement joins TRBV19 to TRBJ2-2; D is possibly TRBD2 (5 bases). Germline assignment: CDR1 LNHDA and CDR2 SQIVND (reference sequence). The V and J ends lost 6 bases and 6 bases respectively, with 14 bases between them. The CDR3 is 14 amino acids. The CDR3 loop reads CASSEPTSAGELFF. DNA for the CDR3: TGTGCCAGTAGCGAACCCACTAGTGCCGGGGAGCTGTTTTTT.

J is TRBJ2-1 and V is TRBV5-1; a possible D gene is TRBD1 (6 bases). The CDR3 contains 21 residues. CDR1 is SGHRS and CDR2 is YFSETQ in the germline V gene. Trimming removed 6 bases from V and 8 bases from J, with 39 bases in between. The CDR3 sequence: CASILNGLLQGLNSMFDEQFF. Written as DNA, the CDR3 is TGCGCCAGCATCCTTAATGGGCTATTACAGGGTCTTAACTCCATGTTCGATGAGCAGTTCTTC.

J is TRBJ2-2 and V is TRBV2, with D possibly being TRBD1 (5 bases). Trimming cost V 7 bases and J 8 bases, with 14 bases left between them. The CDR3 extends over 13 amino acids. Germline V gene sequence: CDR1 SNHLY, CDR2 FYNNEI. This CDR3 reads CASKVGRGGELFF. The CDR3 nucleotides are TGTGCCAGCAAGGTGGGGCGAGGTGGGGAGCTGTTTTTT. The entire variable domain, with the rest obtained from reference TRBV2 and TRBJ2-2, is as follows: EPEVTQTPSHQVTQMGQEVILRCVPISNHLYFYWYRQILGQKVEFLVSFYNNEISEKSEIFDDQFSVERPDGSNFTLKIRSTKLEDSAMYFCASKVGRGGELFFGEGSRLTVL.

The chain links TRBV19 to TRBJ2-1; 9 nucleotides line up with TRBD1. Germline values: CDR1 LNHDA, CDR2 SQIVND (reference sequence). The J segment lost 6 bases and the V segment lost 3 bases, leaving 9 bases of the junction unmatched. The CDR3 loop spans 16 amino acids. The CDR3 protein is CASSILGTGFTNEQFF. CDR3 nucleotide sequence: TGTGCCAGTAGTATCCTTGGGACAGGGTTTACCAATGAGCAGTTCTTC.